This T cell receptor beta chain was recorded in a study of blood T cell repertoires in COVID-19. Enrolled through a virtual design, the participants were between roughly 18 and 95 years of age and came from some 26 US areas. Grouping used clinical history reported by participants in a survey and questionnaire. What the recovered Cohort 3 donors had was two negative PCRs, clearance, or symptom resolution. Trimming shortened V by 0 bases and J by 5 bases, and 14 bases separated the two germline ends. The CDR3 is 15 residues long. Germline-derived CDR1 and CDR2 are SGDLS and YYNGEE. As processed by the authors: Scientists estimated how many nucleated cells there were by amplifying reference gene primers. Profiling relied on immunoSEQ multiplex PCR, and the TCRdb table lists in-frame clones only, not all of them. D and trimming were read from the DNA, whereas the V and J calls and clone size are those reported in that table. The table has a few hundred thousand clones, approximately 86% seen once.

The clonotype was recovered from a woman under 30 who had recovered from COVID-19. This chain uses TRBV9 with TRBJ2-5; maybe TRBD1 (5 bases). Sequenced input: PBMCs or T cells enriched from blood (not recorded which). This CDR3 reads CASSVVPGWTETQYF. CDR3 sequence (DNA): TGTGCCAGCAGCGTAGTTCCAGGGTGGACGGAGACCCAGTACTTC.